The 24 T cell receptor beta chains presented below share a single source sample, sequenced in a study of blood T cell repertoires in COVID-19. The data were produced by immunoSEQ multiplex PCR, yet TCRdb's version contains in-frame clones alone and is incomplete. The profile shows about 220,000 clones, 80% to 85% of them singletons. The sequencing input was peripheral blood. These receptors all stem from a woman aged 55-69 years who had recovered from COVID-19.

The rearrangement links TRBV3-1 (or the pseudogene TRBV3-2) to TRBJ2-6, with a tentative D call TRBD2 (5 bases). Germline CDR1 and CDR2: LGHDT and YNNKEL (reference sequence). The CDR3 consists of 15 residues. Between the trimmed V and J ends, which lost 8 bases and 0 bases, there was a span of 11 bases. The CDR3 protein is CASGLFGSGANVLTF. In nucleotides, the CDR3 is TGTGCCAGCGGACTTTTCGGCTCTGGGGCCAACGTCCTGACTTTC.

The chain joins TRBV15 to TRBJ2-1; TRBD1 matches 9 bases. Losses at the gene ends were 0 bases for V and 7 bases for J; bases not matched to a gene: 10. The CDR3 length is 17 residues. Germline assignment: CDR1 LNHNV and CDR2 YYDKDF (reference sequence). The CDR3 here is CATSREAGQGWENEQFF. Written as DNA, the CDR3 is TGTGCCACCAGCAGAGAGGCGGGACAGGGTTGGGAGAATGAGCAGTTCTTC.

The chain combines TRBV3-1 (or the pseudogene TRBV3-2) with TRBJ2-5, with 13 positions matching TRBD2. The CDR3 loop spans 15 amino acids. CDR1 and CDR2 from the germline V gene are LGHDT and YNNKEL (reference sequence). Germline trimming cut 3 bases from V and 5 bases from J; bases unmatched to any gene: 3. This CDR3 is CASSQGTSGTETQYF. The CDR3 DNA reads as TGTGCCAGCAGCCAGGGGACTAGCGGGACCGAGACCCAGTACTTC.

This chain connects TRBV5-5 to TRBJ1-2, with D perhaps TRBD1 (5 bases). V was clipped by 0 bases and J by 8 bases, with 11 bases between them. The CDR3 length is 13 residues. The germline gives CDR1 SGHKS, CDR2 YYEKEE (reference sequence). The CDR3 nucleotides read TGTGCCAGCAGCTTGGCGGGGGATGGGGGCTACACCTTC. It codes for CASSLAGDGGYTF.

The chain links TRBV20-1 to TRBJ1-1; 8 positions agree with TRBD1. Germline lookup yields CDR1 DFQATT and CDR2 SNEGSKA (reference sequence). Germline trimming cut 6 bases from V and 8 bases from J; bases unmatched to any gene: 5. The CDR3 contains 11 residues. The CDR3 loop reads CSAAGTGEAFF. For the CDR3, the DNA is TGCAGTGCCGCCGGGACAGGCGAAGCTTTCTTT.

This chain joins TRBV4-1 and TRBJ2-7; TRBD1 matches at 9 bases. Germline CDR1 is MGHRA and CDR2 is YSYEKL. Trimming at V came to 5 bases and at J to 7 bases, leaving 9 bases not matched to a gene. The CDR3 is 14 amino acids. CDR3 sequence (DNA): TGCGCCAGCAGCTCCTACAGGGGGCTGGGGGAGCAGTACTTC. Translating gives CASSSYRGLGEQYF.

The chain joins TRBV5-1 to TRBJ1-4; 9 bases map to TRBD1. The CDR3 consists of 14 residues. Germline loops: CDR1 SGHRS, CDR2 YFSETQ. V gave up 4 bases and J gave up 8 bases; unmatched junction bases: 6. The CDR3 here is CASSMGQGGEKLFF. In DNA form, the CDR3 reads TGCGCCAGCAGCATGGGACAGGGCGGGGAAAAACTGTTTTTT.

The CDR3 DNA reads as TGCGCCAGCAGCCTGACAGCAACTAATGAAAAACTGTTTTTT. It yields the protein CASSLTATNEKLFF. The J gene is TRBJ1-4, the V gene TRBV5-1, with D tentatively TRBD1 (5 bases). This CDR3 has 14 residues. V lost 4 bases, J lost 0 bases, and 7 bases lay in between. The germline V gene encodes CDR1 SGHRS and CDR2 YFSETQ.

The chain joins TRBV9 to TRBJ1-6; tentative D call: TRBD1 (6 bases). This CDR3 comprises 14 residues. Germline V gene lookup returns CDR1 SGDLS and CDR2 YYNGEE. Trimming left V 7 bases short and J 6 bases short, with 14 bases between. The CDR3 loop is CASGKDRFNSPLHF. CDR3 bases: TGTGCCAGCGGGAAGGACAGATTTAATTCACCCCTCCACTTT. The complete variable domain, with remaining parts taken from reference TRBV9 and TRBJ1-6, reads DSGVTQTPKHLITATGQRVTLRCSPRSGDLSVYWYQQSLDQGLQFLIQYYNGEERAKGNILERFSAQQFPDLHSELNLSSLELGDSALYFCASGKDRFNSPLHFGNGTRLTVT.

In this sample, this clone turned up a few times. The V gene is TRBV30, the J gene TRBJ1-5; a possible D gene is TRBD1 (5 bases). Germline CDR1 is GTSNPN and CDR2 is SVGIG (reference sequence). The length of the CDR3 is 13 residues. The V end was cut by 1 base, the J end by 1 base, with 5 bases between. CDR3 sequence reads: CAWSGGSNQPQHF. The CDR3 region has the DNA TGTGCCTGGAGTGGGGGCAGCAATCAGCCCCAGCATTTT.

This clone came up once. The V call is TRBV7-6, the J call TRBJ1-4; tentative D call: TRBD1 (6 bases). CDR3 length: 15 residues. Deletions cut 1 base from V and 5 bases from J, with 11 bases between. Per the germline V gene, CDR1 is SGHVS and CDR2 is FNYEAQ. This CDR3 reads CASSLVGGSNEKLFF. Written as DNA, the CDR3 is TGTGCCAGCAGCTTAGTAGGGGGAAGCAATGAAAAACTGTTTTTT.

The chain joins TRBV4-3 to TRBJ2-7; 8 bases agree with TRBD2. This CDR3 is 15 amino acids long. With V trimmed by 0 bases and J by 4 bases, 5 bases remained unmatched. Per the germline V gene, CDR1 is LGHNA and CDR2 is YSLEER. The CDR3 loop reads CASSQDPAGEYEQYF. As DNA, the CDR3 is TGCGCCAGCAGCCAAGATCCAGCGGGGGAATACGAGCAGTACTTC.

This clone was counted once. The chain joins TRBV30 to TRBJ1-2, with a weak D call TRBD1 (5 bases). The germline gives CDR1 GTSNPN, CDR2 SVGIG (reference sequence). Trimming pared 2 bases from V and 5 bases from J, leaving 15 bases between. This CDR3 is 14 amino acids long. The CDR3 protein is CAWSKGDWGYGYTF. CDR3 in DNA: TGTGCCTGGAGTAAAGGGGACTGGGGATATGGCTACACCTTC. The entire variable domain, with the rest obtained from reference TRBV30 and TRBJ1-2, is as follows: SQTIHQWPATLVQPVGSPLSLECTVEGTSNPNLYWYRQAAGRGLQLLFYSVGIGQISSEVPQNLSASRPQDRQFILSSKKLLLSDSGFYLCAWSKGDWGYGYTFGSGTRLTVV.

The chain uses TRBV9 and TRBJ1-1; 8 bases match TRBD1. Germline CDR1 SGDLS, CDR2 YYNGEE. V lost 1 base and J lost 3; bases outside the gene matches: 8. This CDR3 has 16 amino acids. Written as DNA, the CDR3 is TGTGCCAGCAGCGTAACAGGGGGGAGAGGGGACACTGAAGCTTTCTTT. Residues: CASSVTGGRGDTEAFF.

The chain is built from TRBV6-5 and TRBJ2-7, with D possibly TRBD1 on 6 matching bases. V was trimmed by 5 bases and J by 3 bases, leaving 14 bases between them. Germline V gene data show CDR1 as MNHEY and CDR2 as SVGAGI. The CDR3 length is 14 residues. CDR3 sequence (DNA): TGTGCCAGCAGTACACAGGGTCTTAGCTACGAGCAGTACTTC. Residues: CASSTQGLSYEQYF.

This sequence joins TRBV7-8 and TRBJ1-1, with TRBD1 identical over 8 bases. The germline V gene has CDR1 SGHVS and CDR2 FQNEAQ. The CDR3 is 14 amino acids. V trimming: 1 base; J trimming: 6 bases; junction bases outside the gene matches: 4. This chain's CDR3 is CASSLVQGAPEAFF. DNA of the CDR3: TGTGCCAGCAGCTTAGTTCAGGGGGCCCCTGAAGCTTTCTTT.

J is TRBJ2-1 and V is TRBV7-9; D perhaps matches TRBD2 (6 bases). The V end was cut by 5 bases, the J end by 4 bases, with 18 bases between. This CDR3 spans 16 amino acids. Germline assignment: CDR1 SEHNR and CDR2 FQNEAQ (reference sequence). This chain's CDR3 is CASSRMPGLSYNEQFF. CDR3 coding DNA: TGTGCCAGCAGCCGGATGCCGGGACTGTCTTACAATGAGCAGTTCTTC. The variable domain in full, with the rest retrieved from reference TRBV7-9 and TRBJ2-1, is DTGVSQNPRHKITKRGQNVTFRCDPISEHNRLYWYRQTLGQGPEFLTYFQNEAQLEKSRLLSDRFSAERPKGSFSTLEIQRTEQGDSAMYLCASSRMPGLSYNEQFFGPGTRLTVL.

The rearrangement uses TRBV6-5 and TRBJ1-2; perhaps TRBD1 as D (6 bases). Germline V CDR1 and CDR2: MNHEY, SVGAGI. The CDR3 has 15 amino acids. Trimming removed 6 bases from V and 0 bases from J, with 14 bases in between. The CDR3 bases are TGTGCCAGCAGCCTTCGGCGGACAGCTAACTATGGCTACACCTTC. Protein: CASSLRRTANYGYTF.

The chain has TRBV7-8 and TRBJ1-6; no clear D gene. This CDR3 has 14 residues. Germline lookup yields CDR1 SGHVS and CDR2 FQNEAQ. V lost 3 bases to trimming and J lost 7 bases, with 10 bases between them. The CDR3 DNA reads TGTGCCAGCAGCTTCCCTATCCCCAATTCACCCCTCCACTTT. This sequence encodes CASSFPIPNSPLHF.

This chain joins TRBV2 and TRBJ1-1; D gene uncertain. Trimming shortened V by 7 bases and J by 0 bases, and 12 bases separated the two germline ends. Looked up from germline, CDR1 is SNHLY and CDR2 is FYNNEI. The CDR3 runs 14 residues. The CDR3: CASIVTGMNTEAFF. CDR3 nucleotide sequence: TGTGCCAGCATAGTAACGGGAATGAACACTGAAGCTTTCTTT.

V is TRBV5-1 and J is TRBJ2-7, with 8 bases that match TRBD2. Trimming removed 4 bases from V and 2 bases from J; junction bases left unmatched: 8. The CDR3 contains 15 residues. Germline assignment: CDR1 SGHRS and CDR2 YFSETQ. The DNA for the CDR3 is TGCGCCAGCAGCGCCAGCGGGGGTGCCACCTACGAGCAGTACTTC. It specifies CASSASGGATYEQYF. Together with reference TRBV5-1 and TRBJ2-7, the CDR3 gives the full variable domain: KAGVTQTPRYLIKTRGQQVTLSCSPISGHRSVSWYQQTPGQGLQFLFEYFSETQRNKGNFPGRFSGRQFSNSRSEMNVSTLELGDSALYLCASSASGGATYEQYFGPGTRLTVT.

The rearrangement joins TRBV2 to TRBJ1-1; D might be TRBD1 (5 bases). The germline V gene has CDR1 SNHLY and CDR2 FYNNEI. The V and J ends lost 7 bases and 3 bases respectively, with 21 bases between them. This CDR3 spans 16 amino acids. CDR3 DNA: TGTGCCAGCACTATCAACCGGGGGATCGGGCACACTGAAGCTTTCTTT. Amino acids: CASTINRGIGHTEAFF.

As concerns this clone: Other DNA sequences in the same sample also yield this CDR3. The CDR3 DNA follows: TGCGCCAGCAGCTTGAAACAAGACACTGAAGCTTTCTTT. Translation gives CASSLKQDTEAFF. The chain links TRBV5-1 to TRBJ1-1; D ambiguous. The V end was cut by 1 base, the J end by 3 bases, with 7 bases between. Germline values: CDR1 SGHRS, CDR2 YFSETQ. CDR3 length: 13 amino acids.

The chain links TRBV3-1 (or the pseudogene TRBV3-2) to TRBJ1-2, with TRBD1 matching 9 bases. Germline assignment: CDR1 LGHDT and CDR2 YNNKEL (reference sequence). The CDR3 totals 14 residues. J gave up 7 bases and V 5 bases, and 8 bases lay outside the gene matches. CDR3 DNA sequence: TGTGCCAGCAGCTGGGACAGGGTAGTTGGTGGCTACACCTTC. The encoded protein is CASSWDRVVGGYTF.